Following are 2 T cell receptor beta chains from one sample sequenced in a study of T cell responses to AZD1222 COVID-19 vaccine (dated by TCRdb to the early 2020s). The sample's time point, from its label and the paper: baseline before first vaccination. Library method: the immunoSEQ multiplex PCR assay. As stored in TCRdb, this immuneACCESS dataset retains in-frame rearrangements with V and J assigned. A fraction of the clones does not appear; measured against another copy, unresolved V genes explain less than half of the discrepancy, and the remainder lacks a known reason. In this sample the table shows around 150,000 clones, around 88% of which occur a single time. Approximately 2.1% of the sample comes from the top ten. The source was peripheral blood, collected on day 0 of AZD1222 vaccination. The receptors shown here come from an adult in good health.

The sample holds one count of this clone. J is TRBJ1-4 and V is TRBV24-1; D possibly corresponds to TRBD1 (5 bases). This CDR3 has 17 amino acids. The germline gives CDR1 KGHDR, CDR2 SFDVKD. The V and J ends lost 3 bases and 3 bases respectively, with 16 bases between them. For the CDR3, the DNA is TGTGCCACCAGTGATCGGGGCAGGGATTGGGCTAATGAAAAACTGTTTTTT. It codes for CATSDRGRDWANEKLFF.

The J gene is TRBJ1-2, the V gene TRBV12-3 or TRBV12-4; 7 bases agree with TRBD1. The CDR3 loop spans 13 amino acids. V lost 9 bases, J lost 7 bases, and 11 bases stayed unmatched. CDR3 sequence: CASARGGSGGYTF. CDR3 DNA: TGTGCCAGTGCTCGAGGGGGCTCGGGTGGCTACACCTTC.